A selection of T cell receptor beta chains follows, all from one sample in a study of blood T cell repertoires in COVID-19. This table comes from immunoSEQ multiplex PCR, and its TCRdb copy is limited to in-frame clones, with some not included. The sample has under 90,000 clones; nearly 80% are singletons. Material: peripheral blood. The receptors here all came from a human donor in a cohort sampled during active COVID-19. Both conserved end residues are part of each CDR3. A D gene is named only where the DNA matches it firmly. Clone size is given for some rows only: seen once, a few or many times, or a class if the clone is expanded.

V gene	J gene	D gene	clone size	CDR3 DNA	CDR3 protein
TRBV24-1	TRBJ1-4	NA	once	TGTGCCACCAGTGGCGGGGCAGCAAGTAATGAAAAACTGTTTTTT	CATSGGAASNEKLFF
TRBV24-1	TRBJ2-6	NA	NA	TGTGCCACTAGAGACTCTGGGGCCAACGTCCTGACTTTC	CATRDSGANVLTF
TRBV28	TRBJ1-5	TRBD1	NA	TGTGCCAGCACCTCCCGGACAGGGGGCGCGGGTCAGCCCCAGCATTTT	CASTSRTGGAGQPQHF
TRBV6-2/TRBV6-3	TRBJ1-5	NA	NA	TGTGCCAGCAGTTACAGGACGGGGGGACCTAAGGGGCCCCAGCATTTT	CASSYRTGGPKGPQHF
TRBV10-3	TRBJ2-7	TRBD1	NA	TGTGCCATCAGTGAGTCTGTAGGACAGGGAACCTCCTACGAGCAGTACTTC	CAISESVGQGTSYEQYF
TRBV14	TRBJ1-4	NA	NA	TGTGCCAGCAGCCGAAACAGGGTTAATGAAAAACTGTTTTTT	CASSRNRVNEKLFF
TRBV30	TRBJ1-2	TRBD1	NA	TGTGCCTGGAGAAGGGGGCGCACCTATGGCTACACCTTC	CAWRRGRTYGYTF
TRBV28	TRBJ1-5	TRBD1	NA	TGTGCCAGCACCCCGGGACAGGGAGTTACGCAGCCCCAGCATTTT	CASTPGQGVTQPQHF
TRBV28	TRBJ2-7	NA	NA	TGTGCCAGCAGTTCTGCACCTAGCACCTACGAGCAGTACTTC	CASSSAPSTYEQYF
TRBV7-9	TRBJ1-3	NA	once	TGTGCCAGCAGCTTATACGGCGGCGGAAACACCATATATTTT	CASSLYGGGNTIYF
TRBV11-2	TRBJ1-4	NA	NA	TGTGCCAGCAGCTTAGGGGGCCGAACTAATGAAAAACTGTTTTTT	CASSLGGRTNEKLFF
TRBV6-5	TRBJ1-2	NA	NA	TGTGCCAGCTTCAGTCCGAACTATGGCTACACCTTC	CASFSPNYGYTF
TRBV29-1	TRBJ2-2	TRBD2	NA	TGCAGCGTTGATGTCGCTAGCGGGTTAAGCGGGGAGCTGTTTTTT	CSVDVASGLSGELFF
TRBV7-2	TRBJ2-4	NA	NA	TGTGCCAGCAGCGCAAAAGGGGGTGGAGGCAAAAACATTCAGTACTTC	CASSAKGGGGKNIQYF
TRBV6-5	TRBJ1-2	TRBD1	NA	TGTGCCAGCAGTACCGGGACAGCCAGGGATGGCTACACCTTC	CASSTGTARDGYTF
TRBV4-3	TRBJ1-3	NA	NA	TGCGCCAGCAGCCAAGGGGCGTCGGGGTTTGGTGGAAACACCATATATTTT	CASSQGASGFGGNTIYF
TRBV6-6	TRBJ2-7	NA	NA	TGTGCCAGCAGCCGACTCAAAGGAACAAACAGGATCTACGAGCAGTACTTC	CASSRLKGTNRIYEQYF
TRBV28	TRBJ2-7	TRBD2	few	TGTGCCAGCAGCCCTGGACGAGCGGGGGGCCTTTACGAGCAGTACTTC	CASSPGRAGGLYEQYF
TRBV7-2	TRBJ2-3	NA	NA	TGTGCCAGCAGCTTACAGGGGTACACAGATACGCAGTATTTT	CASSLQGYTDTQYF
TRBV6-5	TRBJ2-5	NA	NA	TGTGCCAGCAGGCACAGGGCGGAGACCCAGTACTTC	CASRHRAETQYF
TRBV2	TRBJ2-7	NA	few	TGTGCCAGCAGTGGGCAGAACTCCTACGAGCAGTACTTC	CASSGQNSYEQYF
TRBV18	TRBJ1-1	NA	few	TGTGCCAGCTCGTCGACAGAGAACACTGAAGCTTTCTTT	CASSSTENTEAFF
TRBV19	TRBJ1-3	NA	NA	TGTGCCAGTAGCATAGGTAGGGGGTCTGGAAACACCATATATTTT	CASSIGRGSGNTIYF
TRBV9	TRBJ1-6	NA	once	TGTGCCAGCAGCGTATTGGACAGTTATAATTCACCCCTCCACTTT	CASSVLDSYNSPLHF
TRBV19	TRBJ2-3	TRBD1	NA	TGTGCCAGTAGTAGCGGGACAGGCCCCAGGGGCACAGATACGCAGTATTTT	CASSSGTGPRGTDTQYF
TRBV6-5	TRBJ1-1	TRBD1	NA	TGTGCCAGCAGTCGACAGGGGGATCCCACTGAAGCTTTCTTT	CASSRQGDPTEAFF
TRBV4-1	TRBJ2-4	TRBD1	NA	TGCGCCAGCAGCCAAGACGCCGCACAGGGGGCCAAAAACATTCAGTACTTC	CASSQDAAQGAKNIQYF
TRBV6-6	TRBJ2-7	TRBD1	NA	TGTGCCAGCAGTTACTTGGGACAGGGGTACGAGCAGTACTTC	CASSYLGQGYEQYF
TRBV5-4	TRBJ2-5	TRBD2	NA	TGTGCCAGCAGCTTGTTAACTAGCGGGGGAAAAGAGACCCAGTACTTC	CASSLLTSGGKETQYF
TRBV2	TRBJ2-1	TRBD2	NA	TGTGCCAGCAGTGATGGGGGGGCCTACAATGAGCAGTTCTTC	CASSDGGAYNEQFF
TRBV12-3/TRBV12-4	TRBJ1-1	NA	NA	TGTGCCAGCAACACACAGATGAACACTGAAGCTTTCTTT	CASNTQMNTEAFF
TRBV24-1	TRBJ2-1	TRBD2	NA	TGTGCCACCAGTGACCAAACTAGCGGGGGTTATAATGAGCAGTTCTTC	CATSDQTSGGYNEQFF
TRBV27	TRBJ1-5	NA	NA	TGTGCCAGCAGTTGGACTGGCCGAGGCAATCAGCCCCAGCATTTT	CASSWTGRGNQPQHF
TRBV7-9	TRBJ2-2	TRBD1	once	TGTGCCAGCAGCATTAGACAGGGGCGAGGCACCGGGGAGCTGTTTTTT	CASSIRQGRGTGELFF
TRBV28	TRBJ2-5	TRBD2	NA	TGTGCCAGCAGCCCCGGGGGGGAAGAGACCCAGTACTTC	CASSPGGEETQYF
TRBV5-4	TRBJ2-1	TRBD2	NA	TGTGCCAGCAGCCGTGGCGGTAGCGGGAGGGCCAGCAACAATGAGCAGTTCTTC	CASSRGGSGRASNNEQFF
TRBV28	TRBJ1-2	NA	NA	TGTGCCAGCAGTTTAAACAGGGCCATGATGGGCTACACCTTC	CASSLNRAMMGYTF
TRBV6-1	TRBJ2-1	NA	NA	TGTGCCAGCAGTGAAGCCGGCAGGGGCTACAATGAGCAGTTCTTC	CASSEAGRGYNEQFF
TRBV3-1/TRBV3-2	TRBJ1-3	NA	NA	TGTGCCAGCAGCCACTGGGAAACGGGGAACACCATATATTTT	CASSHWETGNTIYF
TRBV3-1/TRBV3-2	TRBJ1-1	NA	many	TGTGCCAGCAGCCAAGGTGAACGGTCGAACACTGAAGCTTTCTTT	CASSQGERSNTEAFF
TRBV4-2	TRBJ1-4	NA	NA	TGTGCCAGCAGCCAGGCACAGGGTGTCACTAATGAAAAACTGTTTTTT	CASSQAQGVTNEKLFF